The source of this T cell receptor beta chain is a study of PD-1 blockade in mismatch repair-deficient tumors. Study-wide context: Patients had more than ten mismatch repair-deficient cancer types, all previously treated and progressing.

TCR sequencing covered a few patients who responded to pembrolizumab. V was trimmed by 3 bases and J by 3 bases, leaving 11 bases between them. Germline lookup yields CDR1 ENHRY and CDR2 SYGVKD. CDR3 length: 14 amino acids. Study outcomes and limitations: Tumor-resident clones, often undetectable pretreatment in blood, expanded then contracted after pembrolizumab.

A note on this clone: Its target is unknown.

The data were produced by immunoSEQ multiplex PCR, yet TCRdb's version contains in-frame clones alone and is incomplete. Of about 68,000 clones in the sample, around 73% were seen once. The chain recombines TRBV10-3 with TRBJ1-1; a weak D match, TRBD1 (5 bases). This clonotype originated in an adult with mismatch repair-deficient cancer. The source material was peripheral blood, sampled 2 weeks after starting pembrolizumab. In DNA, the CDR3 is TGTGCCATCAGTGACCGCGGGGGGGACACTGAAGCTTTCTTT. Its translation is CAISDRGGDTEAFF.